This entry lists 20 T cell receptor beta chains sequenced from one sample in a study of blood T cell repertoires in COVID-19. Only in-frame clones appear in the TCRdb table, and some are missing; sequencing was by immunoSEQ multiplex PCR. The data show more than 200,000 clones, about nine tenths seen once. Input material: PBMCs or T cells enriched from blood (not recorded which). These receptor sequences come from a man aged 25-40 years in a cohort exposed to, infected with or recovered from COVID-19 (not recorded which).

The J gene is TRBJ2-1, the V gene TRBV4-1; 13 nucleotides match TRBD2. This CDR3 region has 18 residues. The V and J ends lost 2 bases and 7 bases, in that order; junction bases with no gene match: 11. Germline loops: CDR1 MGHRA, CDR2 YSYEKL. This chain's CDR3 is CASSQIDMGLAGMNEQFF. CDR3 coding DNA: TGCGCCAGCAGCCAAATAGACATGGGACTAGCGGGAATGAATGAGCAGTTCTTC.

V and J are TRBV3-1 (or the pseudogene TRBV3-2) and TRBJ2-7; 10 positions match TRBD2. Germline CDR1 reads LGHDT; CDR2 reads YNNKEL (reference sequence). V trimming: 6 bases; J trimming: 2 bases; junction bases outside the gene matches: 4. The CDR3 extends over 14 amino acids. The CDR3 is CASRASGRAYEQYF. The CDR3 DNA reads TGTGCCAGCAGGGCGAGCGGGAGGGCCTACGAGCAGTACTTC.

In DNA form, the CDR3 reads TGTGCCAGTGATTCCGGGAGTTCGACAGATACGCAGTATTTT. This translates into CASDSGSSTDTQYF. J is TRBJ2-3 and V is TRBV19, with D possibly being TRBD2 (6 bases). This CDR3 is built from 14 residues. The germline V and J ends were trimmed by 8 bases and 3 bases, with 15 bases remaining between them. Germline CDR1 reads LNHDA; CDR2 reads SQIVND (reference sequence).

The count of this clone is one. The chain combines TRBV5-3 with TRBJ1-2, with 7 bases aligning to TRBD1. TRBV5-3 qualifies as an ORF whose function is uncertain. This CDR3 spans 14 amino acids. V gave up 0 bases and J gave up 8 bases; unmatched junction bases: 7. This CDR3 is CARSLDTYRGGYTF. CDR3 DNA: TGTGCCAGAAGCTTGGATACTTACAGGGGCGGCTACACCTTC.

V is TRBV9 and J is TRBJ1-1; D might be TRBD1 (6 bases). Germline V CDR1 and CDR2: SGDLS, YYNGEE. V was clipped by 4 bases and J by 1 base, with 8 bases between them. This CDR3 has 13 amino acids. The DNA of the CDR3 is TGTGCCAGCAGCCCGGGACAGAACACTGAAGCTTTCTTT. This translates into CASSPGQNTEAFF.

The chain has TRBV7-9 and TRBJ2-3; the D gene is possibly TRBD2 (6 bases). Trimming left V 4 bases short and J 9 bases short, with 20 bases between. This CDR3 has 15 amino acids. Germline V gives CDR1 SEHNR, CDR2 FQNEAQ (reference sequence). The CDR3 reads CASSSTGSLGSTQYF. The DNA of the CDR3 is TGTGCCAGCAGCTCAACCGGGAGCCTGGGTTCGACGCAGTATTTT.

The chain recombines TRBV5-6 with TRBJ1-1; weak D call: TRBD1 (6 bases). The CDR3 covers 14 residues. V was pared by 4 bases and J by 6 bases, with 16 bases between. CDR1 is SGHDT, CDR2 YYEEEE, per germline. CDR3 sequence (DNA): TGTGCCAGCAGCCCAGGTTCCAGGGGACCTGAAGCTTTCTTT. Encoded protein: CASSPGSRGPEAFF.

This chain uses TRBV4-2 with TRBJ2-3, with TRBD1 identical over 9 bases. Trimming took 3 bases from V and 2 from J; bases not matched to a gene: 9. The CDR3 covers 17 residues. CDR1 is LGHNA and CDR2 is YNFKEQ in the germline V gene. For the CDR3, the DNA is TGTGCCAGCAGCCACGTTGGGACAGGGAGCAACACAGATACGCAGTATTTT. This codes for CASSHVGTGSNTDTQYF.

The rearrangement joins TRBV12-3 or TRBV12-4 to TRBJ2-7; the D is unclear. The CDR3 sequence is 13 residues long. The ends were cut back, 8 bases at V and 4 bases at J, with 15 bases in the middle. CDR3 protein: CASAQDRRYEQYF. The CDR3 DNA reads TGTGCCAGCGCCCAAGACCGGCGGTACGAGCAGTACTTC.

A note on this clone: Within the sample, other DNA sequences also encode this same CDR3. This chain links TRBV18 with TRBJ1-5; a weak D match, TRBD1 (5 bases). Germline V gene lookup returns CDR1 KGHSH and CDR2 LQKENI. Trimming pared 1 base from V and 3 bases from J, leaving 7 bases between. The CDR3 sequence is 14 residues long. CDR3 residues: CASSPQGNNQPQHF. The CDR3 nucleotides are TGTGCCAGCTCACCACAGGGGAACAATCAGCCCCAGCATTTT.

The chain has TRBV5-8 and TRBJ2-7; D not certain. The CDR3 covers 15 residues. V lost 5 bases to trimming and J lost 0 bases, with 15 bases between them. Germline V gene lookup returns CDR1 SGHTS and CDR2 YDEGEE. The DNA of the CDR3 is TGTGCCAGCAGGCACCTAAGGAGTAGCTCCTACGAGCAGTACTTC. Residues: CASRHLRSSSYEQYF.

The chain combines TRBV7-2 with TRBJ1-4; a possible D gene is TRBD1 (5 bases). CDR1 SGHTA and CDR2 FQGNSA come from the germline V gene. CDR3 size: 14 residues. V lost 5 bases and J 8 bases, leaving 15 bases between the germline ends. The CDR3 coding sequence is TGTGCCAGCAGCACCAGAAGGGGCTTCGAAAAACTGTTTTTT. It yields the protein CASSTRRGFEKLFF.

The rearrangement uses TRBV27 and TRBJ2-7; D ambiguous. The V and J ends lost 1 base and 6 bases respectively, with 10 bases between them. The CDR3 is made up of 13 amino acids. The germline gives CDR1 MNHEY, CDR2 SMNVEV (reference sequence). CDR3 sequence: CASSLFGRGEQYF. DNA for the CDR3: TGTGCCAGCAGTTTATTTGGGCGTGGCGAGCAGTACTTC.

J is TRBJ2-1 and V is TRBV6-1; maybe TRBD2 (6 bases). The CDR3 is made up of 16 amino acids. V lost 4 bases, J lost 3 bases, and 16 bases lay in between. CDR1 and CDR2 from the germline V gene are MNHNS and SASEGT. In DNA, the CDR3 is TGTGCCAGCAGTGGGAGGGAAAACTACTACTACAATGAGCAGTTCTTC. Protein product: CASSGRENYYYNEQFF.

This sequence joins TRBV7-9 and TRBJ1-1; TRBD1 matches 7 bases. Germline V CDR1 and CDR2: SEHNR, FQNEAQ (reference sequence). This CDR3 spans 13 amino acids. The V gene end was trimmed by 5 bases and the J gene end by 5 bases; junction bases not matched to a gene: 5. The CDR3 coding sequence is TGTGCCAGCAGCCCCGGGACAGTTACTGAAGCTTTCTTT. This sequence encodes CASSPGTVTEAFF.

The genes are TRBV28 and TRBJ1-2; no reliable D call. Trimming stripped 3 bases from V and 2 bases from J, with 13 bases between. The CDR3 spans 15 residues. Germline V gives CDR1 MDHEN, CDR2 SYDVKM. Here the CDR3 reads CASSLERAGNYGYTF. The CDR3 nucleotides are TGTGCCAGCAGTTTGGAACGGGCGGGGAACTATGGCTACACCTTC.

The V call is TRBV15, the J call TRBJ1-5; 9 nucleotides line up with TRBD1. Losses at the gene ends were 1 base for V and 5 bases for J; bases not matched to a gene: 3. The V gene's germline CDR1 is LNHNV and CDR2 YYDKDF (reference sequence). The CDR3 runs 15 residues. The CDR3 is CATSRAGTGYQPQHF. The CDR3 region has the DNA TGTGCCACCAGCAGAGCCGGGACAGGGTATCAGCCCCAGCATTTT.

V is TRBV6-1 and J is TRBJ2-5, with a tentative D call TRBD1 (5 bases). Trimming stripped 3 bases from V and 4 bases from J, with 9 bases between. This CDR3 comprises 13 residues. Germline V gives CDR1 MNHNS, CDR2 SASEGT. In nucleotides, the CDR3 is TGTGCCAGCAGTGATGACAGATTAGAGACCCAGTACTTC. Residues: CASSDDRLETQYF.

The gene calls are TRBV9 and TRBJ2-5; weak D call: TRBD2 (6 bases). The V end lost 0 bases, the J end lost 5 bases, and 17 bases lay between the germline ends. CDR1 SGDLS and CDR2 YYNGEE come from the germline V gene. The CDR3 length is 16 residues. The CDR3 coding sequence is TGTGCCAGCAGCGTAGGAGGGGACTGGGGGAGGGAGACCCAGTACTTC. Amino acid sequence: CASSVGGDWGRETQYF.

The V and J genes are TRBV14 and TRBJ2-3; possibly TRBD2 for D (6 bases). Germline assignment: CDR1 SGHDN and CDR2 FVKESK. V lost 0 bases and J lost 0, with 13 bases in between. The CDR3 totals 17 residues. This CDR3 is CASSQDWSGASTDTQYF. As DNA, the CDR3 is TGTGCCAGCAGCCAAGATTGGTCGGGAGCTAGCACAGATACGCAGTATTTT.